The rows below give T cell receptor beta chains drawn from one sample of a study of blood T cell repertoires in COVID-19. Some clones are missing from TCRdb's copy, which holds only in-frame ones; the method was immunoSEQ multiplex PCR. The sample yields a few hundred thousand clones, over 75% seen once. Source material: PBMCs or T cells enriched from blood (not recorded which). The receptors come from a woman in her late teens or twenties who had recovered from COVID-19. The CDR3 runs from the conserved cysteine through the conserved F or W. The D gene is left open where the match is weak.

V | D | CDR3
TRBV6-5 | TRBD2 | CASSYSSSGSPDEQYF
TRBV12-3/TRBV12-4 | - | CASSLLNTEAFF
TRBV4-1 | - | CASSQDGLRSYLANEKLFF
TRBV29-1 | TRBD1 | CSVGGQGIYGYTF
TRBV7-9 | - | CASSLGGVGTGELFF
TRBV2 | - | CASSIEHNIEAFF
TRBV10-1 | TRBD1 | CASSDSGQGNEQYF
TRBV30 | - | CAWSSPPDRSRTGELFF
TRBV6-5 | TRBD1 | CASSYSGTAYGYTF
TRBV4-1 | - | CASSQVPYRDTQYF
TRBV14 | - | CASREVSVNQPQHF
TRBV6-1 | - | CASSEAGRGFYEKLFF
TRBV19 | - | CASSAPTLGHYGYTF
TRBV19 | TRBD2 | CASSPPGLAGASEQFF
TRBV10-2 | TRBD1 | CASINRGPHTDTQYF
TRBV7-9 | TRBD2 | CASSRSGTVRETQYF
TRBV7-2 | - | CASSLGQVANYGYTF
TRBV6-1 | TRBD2 | CASSEQAGRADTQYF
TRBV16 | - | CASSQEGNQPQHF
TRBV5-4 | - | CASSFSVGARDTEAFF
TRBV6-1 | - | CASSDSQDWSSYEQYF
TRBV6-5 | - | CAIAREITSPLHF
TRBV5-8 | TRBD2 | CASSLGATLANEQYF
TRBV30 | TRBD2 | CAWSVLAGRYEQYF
TRBV11-2 | - | CASSLIRDGREKLFF
TRBV14 | - | CASSQGGGAEAFF
TRBV7-2 | - | CASSVGLAKPQHF
TRBV7-6 | TRBD1 | CASSWSTGPGYSPLHF
TRBV23-1 | TRBD1 | CASSQASWDRGFSLNYGYTF
TRBV29-1 | TRBD2 | CSVGTSGGTQEEQFF
TRBV28 | TRBD1 | CASSSPGQGYEQYF
TRBV6-1 | - | CASSEAGSYGYTF
TRBV9 | - | CASSPEWAEGEQYF
TRBV28 | - | CASRPGSLDYGYTF
TRBV2 | TRBD2 | CASSLRLAIMGEQFF
TRBV6-5 | - | CATGTPGNTIYF
TRBV7-9 | - | CASSLGGGGGNSPLHF
TRBV5-1 | TRBD2 | CASSGDRGGNEQFF
TRBV19 | TRBD1 | CASSPGTGDEQYF
TRBV6-6 | TRBD2 | CASSPLAGVVDTQYF
TRBV2 | - | CASHLQGVNTEAFF
TRBV18 | - | CASSPRQANQPQHF
TRBV5-1 | - | CASRQGVAYNEQFF
TRBV11-1 | TRBD1 | CASRGQVYTEAFF
TRBV6-5 | - | CASSYDSNSPLHF
TRBV20-1 | - | CSASTQESYEQYF
TRBV6-4 | TRBD1 | CASSDMPGQGAAFF
TRBV6-5 | - | CASSSPGDTEAFF
TRBV6-1 | - | CASSEGIATSEQFF
TRBV14 | TRBD1 | CASSQEGQVVQYF
TRBV6-1 | TRBD1 | CASSEWDRGSRVTQYF